This T cell receptor beta chain was retrieved from a study of blood T cell repertoires in COVID-19. Turning to the study itself: Acute and convalescent COVID-19 specimens originated in the United States, Italy and Spain. PBMCs, B-cell-depleted T cells, or T cells were the source of the cDNA or gDNA that made up the material.

The CDR3 is made up of 17 amino acids. V was trimmed by 2 bases and J by 1 base, leaving 20 bases between them. CDR1 is GTSNPN, CDR2 SVGIG, per germline (reference sequence). Per the original methods: Amplification of reference gene primers was used by the study to estimate nucleated cell counts. The protocol was immunoSEQ multiplex PCR, while the TCRdb copy is restricted to in-frame clones and leaves out a portion. The DNA was the basis for D and trimming; V, J and clone size are from that table. The sample yields 200,000 to 250,000 clones, 82% seen once. The chain recombines TRBV30 with TRBJ1-1, with D possibly being TRBD1 (6 bases). The sequenced material came from peripheral blood. The TCR originated in a woman of 80 years or more with active or convalescent COVID-19. CDR3 in amino acids: CAWSNRQEVRGNTEAFF. The CDR3 coding sequence is TGTGCCTGGAGTAACCGACAGGAGGTTCGGGGGAACACTGAAGCTTTCTTT. The entire variable domain, with the rest obtained from reference TRBV30 and TRBJ1-1, is as follows: SQTIHQWPATLVQPVGSPLSLECTVEGTSNPNLYWYRQAAGRGLQLLFYSVGIGQISSEVPQNLSASRPQDRQFILSSKKLLLSDSGFYLCAWSNRQEVRGNTEAFFGQGTRLTVV.